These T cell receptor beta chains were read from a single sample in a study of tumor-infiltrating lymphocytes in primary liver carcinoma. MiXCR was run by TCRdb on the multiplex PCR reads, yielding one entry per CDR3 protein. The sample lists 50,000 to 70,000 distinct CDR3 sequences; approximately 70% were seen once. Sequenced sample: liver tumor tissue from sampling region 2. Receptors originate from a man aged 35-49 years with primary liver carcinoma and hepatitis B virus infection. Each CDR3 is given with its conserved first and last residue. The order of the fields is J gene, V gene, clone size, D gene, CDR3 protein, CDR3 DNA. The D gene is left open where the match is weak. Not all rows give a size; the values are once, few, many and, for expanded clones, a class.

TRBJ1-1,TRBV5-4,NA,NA,CASSLIQNTETFF,TGTGCCAGCAGTTTGATACAGAACACTGAAACTTTCTTT
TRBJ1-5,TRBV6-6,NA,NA,CATSYRGYQLQHF,TGTGCCACCAGTTACCGGGGTTATCAGCTCCAGCACTTT
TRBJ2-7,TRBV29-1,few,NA,CSVRAPANPEQYF,TGCAGCGTCCGTGCGCCAGCTAATCCCGAGCAGTACTTC
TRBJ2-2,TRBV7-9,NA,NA,CASTTWTIMNTGELFF,TGTGCCAGCACCACTTGGACAATCATGAACACCGGGGAGCTGTTTTTT
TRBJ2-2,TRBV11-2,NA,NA,CASSLALGANIGELFF,TGTGCCAGCAGCTTAGCATTAGGGGCGAACATCGGGGAGCTGTTTTTT
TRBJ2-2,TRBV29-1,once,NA,CSVGTNAANTGELFF,TGCAGCGTTGGGACTAACGCGGCGAACACCGGGGAACTGTTTTTT
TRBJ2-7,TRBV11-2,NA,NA,CASSLGYGSYEQYF,TGTGCCAGTAGCTTAGGCTACGGCTCCTATGAGCAGTACTTC
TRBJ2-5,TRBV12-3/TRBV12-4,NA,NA,CTSSLSGVETQYF,TGTACCAGCAGTTTATCCGGGGTGGAGACCCAGTACTTC
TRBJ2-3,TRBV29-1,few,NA,CSVETPGDTQCF,TGCAGTGTTGAGACTCCAGGAGATACGCAGTGTTTT
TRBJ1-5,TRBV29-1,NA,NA,CSVCDPGGNQPQHF,TGCAGCGTCTGCGACCCAGGGGGCAATCAGCCCCAGCATTTT
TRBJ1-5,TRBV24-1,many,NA,CATSETDWVAQHF,TGTGCCACCAGTGAGACCGATTGGGTAGCCCAGCATTTT
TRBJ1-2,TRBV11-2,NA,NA,CGSSLEGDYGYTF,TGTGGCAGCAGCTTAGAGGGGGACTATGGCTACACCTTC
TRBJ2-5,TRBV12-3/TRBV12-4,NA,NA,CASSLTLGGTQYF,TGTGCCAGCAGTCTAACGCTTGGGGGGACCCAATACTTC
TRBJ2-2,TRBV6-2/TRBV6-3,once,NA,CASIPGASNTGELFF,TGTGCCAGCATTCCTGGGGCGTCAAACACCGGGGAGCTGTTTTTT
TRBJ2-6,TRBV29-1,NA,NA,CGVDSGANVLTF,TGCGGCGTTGACTCGGGGGCCAACGTCCTGACTTTC
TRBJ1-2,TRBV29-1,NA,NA,CSVKDSRYGYTF,TGCAGCGTTAAGGACAGCAGATATGGTTACACCTTC
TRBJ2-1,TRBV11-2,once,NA,CASSPDKGGEQFF,TGTGCCAGTAGCCCCGACAAGGGGGGTGAGCAGTTCTTC
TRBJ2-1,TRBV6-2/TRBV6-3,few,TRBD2,CASSRRLLAANGQFF,TGTGCCAGCAGTCGACGACTACTAGCGGCCAATGGGCAGTTCTTC
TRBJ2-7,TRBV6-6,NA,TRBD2,CASSYSELAGLSSYEQYF,TGTGCTAGCAGTTACTCCGAACTAGCGGGCTTAAGCTCCTACGAGCAGTACTTC
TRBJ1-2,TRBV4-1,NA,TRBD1,CPSSQGDSNYGYTF,TGCCCTAGCAGCCAAGGGGACAGTAACTATGGCTACACCTTC
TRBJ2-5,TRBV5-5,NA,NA,CASSLSAETQHF,TGTGCCAGCAGCTTGAGTGCGGAGACCCAGCACTTC
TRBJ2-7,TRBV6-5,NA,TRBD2,CACKGGASGDTYEQYF,TGTGCCTGCAAGGGGGGTGCTAGCGGGGATACCTACGAGCAGTACTTC
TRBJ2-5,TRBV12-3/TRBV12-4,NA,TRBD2,CASSSGTSRKSQYF,TGTGCCAGCAGCTCCGGGACTAGCAGGAAGTCCCAGTACTTC
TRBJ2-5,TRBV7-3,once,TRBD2,CASSLEAGVRGETQYF,TGTGCCAGCAGCTTAGAGGCGGGAGTAAGGGGAGAGACCCAGTACTTC
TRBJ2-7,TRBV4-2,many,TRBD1,CASSPGGQGASYEQYF,TGTGCCAGCAGCCCCGGTGGCCAGGGGGCTTCCTACGAGCAGTACTTC
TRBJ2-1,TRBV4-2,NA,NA,CDSSQAFGVDEQFF,TGTGACAGCAGCCAAGCTTTCGGAGTGGATGAGCAGTTCTTC
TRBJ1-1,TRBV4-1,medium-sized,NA,CASSHPLNTEAFF,TGCGCCAGCAGCCATCCCCTGAACACTGAAGCTTTCTTT
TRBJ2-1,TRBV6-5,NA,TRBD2,CASSRTSGGSSYNEQFF,TGTGCCAGCAGTCGGACTAGCGGGGGCAGCTCCTACAATGAGCAGTTCTTC
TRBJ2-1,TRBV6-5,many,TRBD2,CASSYGAGALNEQFF,TGTGCCAGCAGTTACGGGGCGGGAGCCCTCAATGAGCAGTTCTTC
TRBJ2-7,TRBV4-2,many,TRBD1,CASSQGTGDYEQYF,TGTGCCAGCAGCCAAGGGACAGGGGACTACGAGCAGTACTTC
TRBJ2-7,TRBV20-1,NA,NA,CSARGANPYEQYF,TGCAGTGCTAGGGGAGCTAACCCCTACGAGCAGTACTTC
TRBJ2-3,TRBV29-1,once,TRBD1,CSLWARGRGTDTQYF,TGCAGCTTGTGGGCCAGGGGGCGCGGTACAGATACGCAGTATTTT
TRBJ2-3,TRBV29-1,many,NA,CSVEVRGPIGTQYF,TGCAGCGTTGAAGTTAGGGGCCCGATTGGTACGCAGTATTTT
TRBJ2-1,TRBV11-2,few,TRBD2,CASSSTGGFNEQFF,TGTGCCAGCAGCTCAACGGGAGGTTTTAATGAGCAGTTCTTC
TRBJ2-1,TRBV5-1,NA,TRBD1,CASGPFGTGGYNEQSF,TGCGCCAGTGGCCCCTTCGGGACAGGGGGTTACAATGAGCAGTCCTTC
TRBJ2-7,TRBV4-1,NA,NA,CASSQGQGGIYEQYF,TGCGCCAGCAGCCAAGGTCAGGGCGGAATCTACGAGCAATACTTC
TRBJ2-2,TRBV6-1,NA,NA,CTSSEESGNTGELFF,TGCACCAGCAGTGAAGAGTCGGGAAACACCGGGGAGCTGTTTTTT
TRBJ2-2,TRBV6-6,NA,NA,CASSRPGAKSGDLYF,TGTGCCAGCAGTCGCCCAGGGGCGAAAAGCGGGGACCTGTATTTT
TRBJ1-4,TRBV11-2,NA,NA,CARSKTPGGANEKPFF,TGTGCCAGAAGCAAGACTCCAGGAGGAGCAAATGAGAAACCGTTTTTT
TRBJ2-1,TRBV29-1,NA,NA,CSVVGTGTYTEEFF,NA
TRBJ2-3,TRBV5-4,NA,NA,CARSFDGTSTDTQYF,TGTGCCAGAAGCTTCGACGGGACTAGCACAGATACGCAGTATTTT
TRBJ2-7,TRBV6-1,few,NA,CASSRTNGVFTYEQYF,TGTGCCAGCAGTCGGACTAACGGCGTCTTTACCTATGAGCAGTACTTC
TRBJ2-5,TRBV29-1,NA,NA,CSVEDRAGGDTQYF,TGCAGCGTTGAGGATCGGGCCGGGGGAGATACCCAGTACTTC
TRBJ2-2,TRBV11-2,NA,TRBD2,CAGSSTSGVNNGELFF,TGTGCCGGCAGCAGTACTAGCGGGGTAAACAACGGGGAGCTGTTTTTT
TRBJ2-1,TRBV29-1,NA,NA,CSVVRTESYNEQFF,TGCAGCGTTGTTCGGACGGAATCCTACAATGAGCAGTTCTTC
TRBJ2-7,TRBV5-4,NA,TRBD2,CASSGPGLVGGYEQYF,TGTGCCAGCAGCGGTCCGGGACTAGTGGGGGGCTACGAGCAGTACTTC
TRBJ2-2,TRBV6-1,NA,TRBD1,CASIRTGSNTGELFF,TGTGCCAGCATAAGGACAGGATCTAACACCGGGGAGCTGTTTTTT